A single sample gave rise to the 16 T cell receptor beta chains below, sequenced in a study of T cells in localized non-small cell lung cancer. The protocol was immunoSEQ multiplex PCR, while the TCRdb copy is restricted to in-frame clones and leaves out a portion. The data show about 36,000 clones, roughly 89% seen once. Sample: peripheral blood, taken before any cancer treatment. These receptors originate from a woman aged 40-70 years with stage I lung adenocarcinoma.

The chain combines TRBV7-2 with TRBJ2-7, with a possible D match to TRBD1 (6 bases). The CDR3 is 14 amino acids. The V end lost 5 bases, the J end lost 3 bases, and 14 bases lay between the germline ends. Germline V gene data show CDR1 as SGHTA and CDR2 as FQGNSA. The CDR3 coding sequence is TGTGCCAGCAGCCCCAACAGGGATGGCTACGAGCAGTACTTC. It codes for CASSPNRDGYEQYF.

A note on this clone: At one boundary the junction diverges from the germline segment, which might be a read error. The chain recombines TRBV6-4 with TRBJ1-3; TRBD1 aligns across 8 bases. Germline V lookup: CDR1 MRHNA, CDR2 SNTAGT. CDR3 length equals 12 residues. For the CDR3, the DNA is TGTGCCAGCAGTGCCTTCGGGACAGGAGGTAATTTT. Its protein is CASSAFGTGGNF.

The V and J genes are TRBV15 and TRBJ1-4; TRBD1 is a possible D gene (5 bases). V was shortened by 0 bases and J by 4 bases, with 12 bases between the two germline ends. CDR1 and CDR2 (germline): LNHNV, YYDKDF (reference sequence). CDR3 length: 16 residues. The DNA of the CDR3 is TGTGCCACCAGCAGAGACCCGGGGCGTCTTAATGAAAAACTGTTTTTT. Its translation is CATSRDPGRLNEKLFF.

CDR3 protein: CASIITGTGDYTF. The DNA of the CDR3 is TGTGCCAGCATCATAACCGGGACCGGGGACTACACCTTC. The V and J genes are TRBV7-3 and TRBJ1-2, with D perhaps matching TRBD1 (5 bases). The CDR3 totals 13 residues. V gave up 7 bases and J gave up 10 bases, with 19 bases separating them. In germline, CDR1 is SGHTA, CDR2 FQGTGA.

Only one count was recorded for this clone. The chain is built from TRBV2 and TRBJ2-5; no definite D call. Trimming left V 9 bases short and J 0 bases short, with 8 bases between. Germline-derived CDR1 and CDR2 are SNHLY and FYNNEI. The CDR3 has 12 residues. The CDR3 coding sequence is TGTGCCAGGGGCTTACACCAAGAGACCCAGTACTTC. This encodes CARGLHQETQYF. The full variable domain, with the rest looked up from reference TRBV2 and TRBJ2-5, is EPEVTQTPSHQVTQMGQEVILRCVPISNHLYFYWYRQILGQKVEFLVSFYNNEISEKSEIFDDQFSVERPDGSNFTLKIRSTKLEDSAMYFCARGLHQETQYFGPGTRLLVL.

This chain connects TRBV5-1 to TRBJ1-6; 10 nucleotides agree with TRBD1. Losses at the gene ends were 5 bases for V and 7 bases for J; bases not matched to a gene: 3. CDR3 length: 14 amino acids. Germline lookup yields CDR1 SGHRS and CDR2 YFSETQ. The CDR3 DNA follows: TGCGCCAGCAGACAGACAGGGGGCAATTCACCCCTCCACTTT. Protein sequence: CASRQTGGNSPLHF.

The V gene is TRBV4-1, the J gene TRBJ2-2; D is possibly TRBD1 (6 bases). This CDR3 contains 17 residues. Germline V lookup: CDR1 MGHRA, CDR2 YSYEKL. V was clipped by 6 bases and J by 2 bases, with 19 bases between them. CDR3 residues: CASRLYREGSNTGELFF. In nucleotides, the CDR3 is TGCGCCAGCAGACTGTACAGGGAAGGGTCCAACACCGGGGAGCTGTTTTTT.

This sequence joins TRBV4-2 and TRBJ2-2, with TRBD2 as a possible D gene (6 bases). Trimming took 0 bases from V and 0 from J, leaving 11 bases between them. The CDR3 loop spans 17 amino acids. The germline CDR1 and CDR2 sequences are LGHNA and YNFKEQ. The CDR3 nucleotides are TGTGCCAGCAGCCAAGATCGGGGGACCACGAACACCGGGGAGCTGTTTTTT. Encoded protein: CASSQDRGTTNTGELFF.

The chain links TRBV7-9 to TRBJ2-3; 8 bases fit TRBD2. The germline V gene has CDR1 SEHNR and CDR2 FQNEAQ (reference sequence). V lost 1 base and J lost 2; bases outside the gene matches: 5. The CDR3 sequence is 16 residues long. The CDR3 DNA reads TGTGCCAGCAGCTTAGGTCGGCGGGGGGACACAGATACGCAGTATTTT. This sequence encodes CASSLGRRGDTDTQYF.

The V and J genes are TRBV5-1 and TRBJ2-2, with a possible D match to TRBD1 (5 bases). Germline CDR1 SGHRS, CDR2 YFSETQ. V was clipped by 0 bases and J by 6 bases, with 9 bases between them. The CDR3 is made up of 14 amino acids. The CDR3 spells CASSLDQGAGELFF. The CDR3 nucleotides read TGCGCCAGCAGCTTGGATCAGGGTGCCGGGGAGCTGTTTTTT. Complete variable domain (other parts from reference TRBV5-1 and TRBJ2-2): KAGVTQTPRYLIKTRGQQVTLSCSPISGHRSVSWYQQTPGQGLQFLFEYFSETQRNKGNFPGRFSGRQFSNSRSEMNVSTLELGDSALYLCASSLDQGAGELFFGEGSRLTVL.

This chain joins TRBV5-4 and TRBJ1-1; D is perhaps TRBD1 (6 bases). CDR1 is SGHNT and CDR2 is YYREEE in the germline V gene (reference sequence). The CDR3 runs 16 residues. V gave up 4 bases and J gave up 0 bases, with 16 bases separating them. Here the CDR3 reads CASSGGHPAMNTEAFF. The CDR3 DNA follows: TGTGCCAGCAGCGGGGGACATCCCGCCATGAACACTGAAGCTTTCTTT.

The J gene is TRBJ2-7, the V gene TRBV5-1; either TRBD1 or TRBD2 may supply D (5 bases each). CDR3 size: 17 residues. Germline CDR1 is SGHRS and CDR2 is YFSETQ. Trimming took off 0 bases at V and 0 bases at J, with 16 bases between the two ends. The CDR3 region is CASSLGLSGAASYEQYF. The CDR3, as DNA: TGCGCCAGCAGCTTGGGGCTATCCGGGGCAGCCTCCTACGAGCAGTACTTC.

This chain's CDR3 is CASSATDSANQPQHF. The CDR3 DNA is TGTGCCAGCAGCGCCACCGACAGCGCCAATCAGCCCCAGCATTTT. J is TRBJ1-5 and V is TRBV9, with D possibly being TRBD1 (5 bases). V was pared by 3 bases and J by 3 bases, with 13 bases between. Germline CDR1 reads SGDLS; CDR2 reads YYNGEE. The CDR3 totals 15 residues.

The genes are TRBV11-2 and TRBJ1-2; the D gene is possibly TRBD1 (5 bases). CDR1 and CDR2 from the germline V gene are SGHAT and FQNNGV. The CDR3 totals 14 residues. The ends were cut back, 2 bases at V and 4 bases at J, with 11 bases in the middle. The chain's CDR3 is CASSLTSGSYGYTF. The DNA for the CDR3 is TGTGCCAGCAGCTTAACCTCAGGGTCCTATGGCTACACCTTC.

The rearrangement uses TRBV18 and TRBJ1-5; TRBD1 agrees at 11 bases. CDR1 and CDR2 (germline): KGHSH, LQKENI. The CDR3 loop spans 15 amino acids. V shed 2 bases, J shed 7 bases, and the junction held 4 bases outside the gene matches. The CDR3 loop reads CASSPGQGAGQPQHF. The CDR3 DNA follows: TGTGCCAGCTCACCAGGACAGGGGGCGGGGCAGCCCCAGCATTTT.

This CDR3 reads CASSHPPTGTYGYTF. The CDR3 bases are TGCGCCAGCAGCCACCCCCCGACAGGGACCTATGGCTACACCTTC. J is TRBJ1-2 and V is TRBV4-1, with 7 positions matching TRBD1. The V and J ends lost 3 bases and 4 bases, in that order; junction bases with no gene match: 8. From germline, CDR1 is MGHRA and CDR2 YSYEKL. The CDR3 runs 15 residues.